These 15 T cell receptor beta chains share one sample of origin, sequenced in a study of T cells in Graves' hyperthyroidism and ophthalmopathy. Amplified regions were TCR beta CDR3 sequences from RNA transcripts. When the TCR CDR3 underwent first-round RT-PCR, the HTBI primer set was used. TCRdb called the multiplex PCR reads again in MiXCR, with one record for every CDR3 protein. In the table there are over 550,000 distinct CDR3 sequences, approximately 15% of which are singletons. Sequencing was done on a sample of blood. The receptors stem from a young woman with Graves' hyperthyroidism.

This clonotype was recorded a few times. The chain has TRBV2 and TRBJ2-5; D perhaps matches TRBD2 (6 bases). The germline V gene encodes CDR1 SNHLY and CDR2 FYNNEI. The CDR3 is 14 amino acids. Between the trimmed V and J ends, which lost 0 bases and 5 bases, there was a span of 10 bases. The CDR3 DNA follows: TGTGCCAGCAGTGAAGCGGGGGACTCGGAGACCCAGTACTTC. Translation: CASSEAGDSETQYF.

The CDR3 is CATSDPVRTGYNEQFF. CDR3 sequence (DNA): TGTGCCACCAGTGATCCCGTCCGGACGGGCTACAATGAGCAGTTCTTC. The rearrangement uses TRBV24-1 and TRBJ2-1; no definite D call. Per germline, CDR1 KGHDR and CDR2 SFDVKD. V dropped 3 bases and J dropped 3 bases, with 14 bases sitting between them. The CDR3 loop spans 16 amino acids.

The rearrangement joins TRBV27 to TRBJ2-1; 12 positions match TRBD2. CDR3 size: 15 residues. Germline V CDR1 and CDR2: MNHEY, SMNVEV (reference sequence). Trimming cost V 5 bases and J 9 bases; bases outside gene matches: 8. The CDR3 bases are TGTGCCAGCAGTCCAGGACTAGCGGGGAAACTTGAGCAGTTCTTC. Amino acids: CASSPGLAGKLEQFF.

There are many counts of this clonotype. J is TRBJ2-1 and V is TRBV6-5, with D perhaps TRBD2 (5 bases). The CDR3 has 16 amino acids. Germline V gene lookup returns CDR1 MNHEY and CDR2 SVGAGI. The V and J ends lost 0 bases and 7 bases respectively, with 16 bases between them. The CDR3 region is CASSYSGGIGKNEQFF. CDR3 nucleotide sequence: TGTGCCAGCAGTTACTCAGGAGGTATTGGGAAGAATGAGCAGTTCTTC.

This clonotype appeared many times. Here the CDR3 DNA reads TGTGCCAGCAGTGACGGGGATAGCGGGAGGGTGGGGGAGACCCAGTACTTC. As protein: CASSDGDSGRVGETQYF. This sequence joins TRBV25-1 and TRBJ2-5, with 11 bases matching TRBD2. The CDR3 runs to 17 residues. Germline CDR1 reads MGHDK; CDR2 reads SYGVNS. J gave up 5 bases and V 3 bases, and 11 bases lay outside the gene matches. Full variable domain (outside the CDR3, taken from reference TRBV25-1 and TRBJ2-5): EADIYQTPRYLVIGTGKKITLECSQTMGHDKMYWYQQDPGMELHLIHYSYGVNSTEKGDLSSESTVSRIRTEHFPLTLESARPSHTSQYLCASSDGDSGRVGETQYFGPGTRLLVL.

The CDR3 nucleotides are TGTGCCAGCAGCTTAAGTGTCCCAGGCCACGGACTCCGCCCTTCCTACAATGAGCAGTTCTTC. This encodes CASSLSVPGHGLRPSYNEQFF. The chain links TRBV7-9 to TRBJ2-1; TRBD2 might be the D (5 bases). CDR1 and CDR2 from the germline V gene are SEHNR and FQNEAQ (reference sequence). V was clipped by 2 bases and J by 1 base, with 27 bases between them. The CDR3 extends over 21 amino acids.

CDR3 sequence: CAWEEDSSGNTIYF. The DNA for the CDR3 is TGTGCCTGGGAGGAGGACAGCTCTGGAAACACCATATATTTT. The chain uses TRBV30 and TRBJ1-3, with TRBD1 as a possible D gene (6 bases). Germline-derived CDR1 and CDR2 are GTSNPN and SVGIG (reference sequence). CDR3 length: 14 residues. Trimming took off 5 bases at V and 0 bases at J, with 11 bases between the two ends.

This clonotype was found a few times. This rearrangement joins TRBV12-3 or TRBV12-4 to TRBJ2-5, with 9 bases aligning to TRBD1. Trimming removed 2 bases from V and 4 bases from J; junction bases left unmatched: 5. The CDR3 is 15 residues long. The DNA of the CDR3 is TGTGCCAGCAGTTTAAGGGACAGGGTTGGAGAGACCCAGTACTTC. It codes for CASSLRDRVGETQYF.

V is TRBV7-2 and J is TRBJ2-7; TRBD2 might be the D (6 bases). From germline, CDR1 is SGHTA and CDR2 FQGNSA. This CDR3 has 15 amino acids. V was clipped by 6 bases and J by 3 bases, with 18 bases between them. For the CDR3, the DNA is TGTGCCAGCAGTCGCGGGGCCTACCAGCTCTACGAGCAGTACTTC. Its translation: CASSRGAYQLYEQYF.

This clonotype was counted many times. V gene TRBV20-1 combines with J gene TRBJ2-3; TRBD2 agrees at 9 bases. The CDR3 sequence is 14 residues long. V was clipped by 1 base and J by 4 bases; unmatched bases: 3. Per the germline V gene, CDR1 is DFQATT and CDR2 is SNEGSKA (reference sequence). The CDR3 DNA reads TGCAGTGCTAGAGGAGCGGGGGGATCAGATACGCAGTATTTT. Translation gives CSARGAGGSDTQYF.

The J gene is TRBJ2-3, the V gene TRBV7-9, with 8 bases identical to TRBD1. Losses at the gene ends were 9 bases for V and 3 bases for J; bases not matched to a gene: 5. The CDR3 has 13 residues. Germline CDR1 reads SEHNR; CDR2 reads FQNEAQ (reference sequence). CDR3 nucleotides: TGTGCCAGGCAGACAGGGGTGACAGATACGCAGTATTTT. It is translated as CARQTGVTDTQYF.

J is TRBJ2-5 and V is TRBV19, with TRBD2 matching 10 bases. The CDR3 has 15 residues. V shed 5 bases, J shed 2 bases, and the junction held 5 bases outside the gene matches. Germline-derived CDR1 and CDR2 are LNHDA and SQIVND (reference sequence). The CDR3 bases are TGTGCCAGTAGTCCCCTACTAGCGGGGCAAGAGACCCAGTACTTC. It specifies CASSPLLAGQETQYF.

In the case of this clonotype: This CDR3 is missing its conserved last phenylalanine or tryptophan, likely due to a read error. CDR3 in DNA: TGTGCCAGCAGTTTCGGGGTGGAAGAGACCCAGTACCTC. This encodes CASSFGVEETQYL. V usage is TRBV12-3 or TRBV12-4 and J usage is TRBJ2-5; a possible D gene is TRBD2 (5 bases). There are 13 residues in the CDR3. V dropped 3 bases and J dropped 3 bases, with 8 bases sitting between them.

This clonotype was recorded a few times. The chain is built from TRBV20-1 and TRBJ2-3, with D perhaps TRBD1 or TRBD2 (6 bases each). Germline values: CDR1 DFQATT, CDR2 SNEGSKA (reference sequence). Trimming shortened V by 6 bases and J by 3 bases, and 16 bases separated the two germline ends. The CDR3 runs to 14 residues. CDR3 in DNA: TGCAGTGCCCCGGGGGCCGGCGCGACAGATACGCAGTATTTT. This codes for CSAPGAGATDTQYF.

The rearrangement joins TRBV5-6 to TRBJ2-3; 14 nucleotides line up with TRBD2. Losses at the gene ends were 4 bases for V and 5 bases for J; bases not matched to a gene: 6. This CDR3 has 16 residues. CDR1 is SGHDT and CDR2 is YYEEEE in the germline V gene. The CDR3, as DNA: TGTGCCAGCAGCGAAGGGACTAGCGGGGGCCGAGATACGCAGTATTTT. Protein sequence: CASSEGTSGGRDTQYF.